Listed below are T cell receptor beta chains from one sample, sequenced in a study of identical twins. TCRdb used MiXCR to reprocess the 5' RACE reads, holding one entry per CDR3 protein. The table has 350,000 to 450,000 distinct CDR3 sequences, around a sixth seen once. Sequencing was carried out using naive T cells sorted from blood. These receptors came from a man aged 45 to 65 in good health. CDR3s include the opening cysteine and the closing phenylalanine or tryptophan. The D gene is left open where the match is weak. Clone size is given for some rows only: seen once, a few or many times, or a class if the clone is expanded.

j_gene: TRBJ2-7
abundance: few
d_gene: TRBD2
v_gene: TRBV28
CDR3nt: TGTGCCAGCTCCGACCCGACTAGCGGGGGGAACTCCTACGAGCAGTACTTC
CDR3aa: CASSDPTSGGNSYEQYF

j_gene: TRBJ2-1
abundance: NA
d_gene: NA
v_gene: TRBV7-9
CDR3nt: TGTGCCAGCAGCCAAACACGGGGGCTAGCGGCCTACAATGAGCAGTTCTTC
CDR3aa: CASSQTRGLAAYNEQFF

j_gene: TRBJ2-1
abundance: few
d_gene: TRBD1
v_gene: TRBV6-1
CDR3nt: TGTGCCAGCACGGGACAGCCGAATGAGCAGTTCTTC
CDR3aa: CASTGQPNEQFF

j_gene: TRBJ1-2
abundance: NA
d_gene: TRBD1
v_gene: TRBV10-3
CDR3nt: TGTGCCATCAGTGTTGGGACAGGATTGAACTATGGCTACACCTTC
CDR3aa: CAISVGTGLNYGYTF

j_gene: TRBJ2-3
abundance: NA
d_gene: TRBD1
v_gene: TRBV18
CDR3nt: TGTGCCAGCTCAGACGGACAGGGGCGAACACTGGATACGCAGTATTTT
CDR3aa: CASSDGQGRTLDTQYF

j_gene: TRBJ1-5
abundance: many
d_gene: NA
v_gene: TRBV5-1
CDR3nt: TGCGCCAGCAGCTTGGACAGGGCTCAGCCCCAGCATTTT
CDR3aa: CASSLDRAQPQHF

j_gene: TRBJ1-6
abundance: many
d_gene: NA
v_gene: TRBV6-1
CDR3nt: TGTGCCAGCAGGGACGGCTACTATAATTCACCCCTCCACTTT
CDR3aa: CASRDGYYNSPLHF

j_gene: TRBJ1-5
abundance: NA
d_gene: NA
v_gene: TRBV7-9
CDR3nt: TGTGCCAGCAGCACCTCATTGAATCAGCCCCAGCATTTT
CDR3aa: CASSTSLNQPQHF

j_gene: TRBJ2-5
abundance: many
d_gene: NA
v_gene: TRBV20-1
CDR3nt: TGCAGTGTTCGCGGAGAGGCCAGGCTGGAGACCCAGTACTTC
CDR3aa: CSVRGEARLETQYF

j_gene: TRBJ2-3
abundance: NA
d_gene: NA
v_gene: TRBV18
CDR3nt: TGTGCCAGCTCACGAACAGCTCATAGCACAGATACGCAGTATTTT
CDR3aa: CASSRTAHSTDTQYF

j_gene: TRBJ1-5
abundance: many
d_gene: NA
v_gene: TRBV6-1
CDR3nt: TGTGCCAGCAGTGCCCTCCAAATGGCTAGCAATCAGCCCCAGCATTTT
CDR3aa: CASSALQMASNQPQHF

j_gene: TRBJ2-7
abundance: NA
d_gene: NA
v_gene: TRBV27
CDR3nt: TGTGCCAGCAGTTTCTTACGGAACTACGAGCAGTACTTC
CDR3aa: CASSFLRNYEQYF

j_gene: TRBJ1-5
abundance: few
d_gene: NA
v_gene: TRBV5-5
CDR3nt: TGTGCCAGCAGCTTGTTGGCAGGGCGAAGCAATCAGCCCCAGCATTTT
CDR3aa: CASSLLAGRSNQPQHF

j_gene: TRBJ2-7
abundance: few
d_gene: NA
v_gene: TRBV5-1
CDR3nt: TGCGCCAGCAGCTTTGGGGCAGGGTTTGTCTACGAGCAGTACTTC
CDR3aa: CASSFGAGFVYEQYF

j_gene: TRBJ2-3
abundance: many
d_gene: TRBD2
v_gene: TRBV20-1
CDR3nt: TGCAGTGCTAGGACGGGAGGGCTAGATACGCAGTATTTT
CDR3aa: CSARTGGLDTQYF

j_gene: TRBJ2-3
abundance: NA
d_gene: TRBD2
v_gene: TRBV6-2/TRBV6-3
CDR3nt: TGTGCCAGCAGCTCCATGAGCGGGATTGGAAGAGGGAGCGCAGATACGCAGTATTTT
CDR3aa: CASSSMSGIGRGSADTQYF

j_gene: TRBJ2-3
abundance: NA
d_gene: NA
v_gene: TRBV6-1
CDR3nt: TGTGCCAGCAGTCCGGCACATTTAGATACGCAGTATTTT
CDR3aa: CASSPAHLDTQYF

j_gene: TRBJ1-1
abundance: few
d_gene: TRBD1
v_gene: TRBV5-1
CDR3nt: TGCGCCAGCAGCTTACGACAGGGCAATCGGAACACTGAAGCTTTCTTT
CDR3aa: CASSLRQGNRNTEAFF

j_gene: TRBJ1-2
abundance: many
d_gene: NA
v_gene: TRBV20-1
CDR3nt: TGCAGTGCTCTGGGGAATTATGGCTACACCTTC
CDR3aa: CSALGNYGYTF

j_gene: TRBJ2-1
abundance: many
d_gene: NA
v_gene: TRBV4-3
CDR3nt: TGCGCCAGCAGCCGCAGGACGAAGCAGTTCAATGAGCAGTTCTTC
CDR3aa: CASSRRTKQFNEQFF

j_gene: TRBJ1-4
abundance: few
d_gene: NA
v_gene: TRBV4-3
CDR3nt: TGCGCCAGCAGCCAAGACCCCAAGGTCACAGGGTGGGAAAAACTGTTTTTT
CDR3aa: CASSQDPKVTGWEKLFF

j_gene: TRBJ2-7
abundance: few
d_gene: TRBD1
v_gene: TRBV4-3
CDR3nt: TGCGCCAGCAGCCAGAGGGACAGTGCCTCCTACGAGCAGTACTTC
CDR3aa: CASSQRDSASYEQYF

j_gene: TRBJ1-2
abundance: many
d_gene: NA
v_gene: TRBV7-9
CDR3nt: TGTGCCAGCAGTCCTAAGGCTGGCTATGGCTACACCTTC
CDR3aa: CASSPKAGYGYTF

j_gene: TRBJ2-3
abundance: many
d_gene: NA
v_gene: TRBV7-3
CDR3nt: TGTGCCAGCAGCTCCCAGGCAATCAGCACAGATACGCAGTATTTT
CDR3aa: CASSSQAISTDTQYF

j_gene: TRBJ2-5
abundance: many
d_gene: NA
v_gene: TRBV7-2
CDR3nt: TGTGCCAGCAGCTCCCTCTCGGGGTCGGAGACCCAGTACTTC
CDR3aa: CASSSLSGSETQYF

j_gene: TRBJ2-3
abundance: NA
d_gene: NA
v_gene: TRBV28
CDR3nt: TGTGCCAGCAGTTTCCCACAGGTGCCCACAGATACGCAGTATTTT
CDR3aa: CASSFPQVPTDTQYF

j_gene: TRBJ2-5
abundance: many
d_gene: NA
v_gene: TRBV2
CDR3nt: TGTGCCAGCAGATCGATCAAGGGGTCCCAAGAGACCCAGTACTTC
CDR3aa: CASRSIKGSQETQYF

j_gene: TRBJ2-1
abundance: few
d_gene: NA
v_gene: TRBV20-1
CDR3nt: TGCAGTGCTAGACGAGGGGGTGAGCAGTTCTTC
CDR3aa: CSARRGGEQFF

j_gene: TRBJ2-1
abundance: NA
d_gene: NA
v_gene: TRBV20-1
CDR3nt: TGCAGTGCTAGGGGGGGACCGGTCTACAATGAGCAGTTCTTC
CDR3aa: CSARGGPVYNEQFF

j_gene: TRBJ2-3
abundance: many
d_gene: TRBD2
v_gene: TRBV20-1
CDR3nt: TGCAGTGCCCGGGGGGGCGGTACTAGCACAGATACGCAGTATTTT
CDR3aa: CSARGGGTSTDTQYF

j_gene: TRBJ2-1
abundance: NA
d_gene: TRBD2
v_gene: TRBV3-1
CDR3nt: TGTGCCAGCAGCCAGGGTTCCGGGGGAGGGCTTGACTACAATGAGCAGTTCTTC
CDR3aa: CASSQGSGGGLDYNEQFF

j_gene: TRBJ2-1
abundance: NA
d_gene: TRBD1
v_gene: TRBV12-3/TRBV12-4
CDR3nt: TGTGCCAGCAGCCGGGGGACAGGTAGGGGTGGCAATGAGCAGTTCTTC
CDR3aa: CASSRGTGRGGNEQFF

j_gene: TRBJ2-5
abundance: many
d_gene: TRBD1
v_gene: TRBV15
CDR3nt: TGTGCCACCAGCAGAACGCCAGGGGGCCAAGAGACCCAGTACTTC
CDR3aa: CATSRTPGGQETQYF

j_gene: TRBJ1-2
abundance: few
d_gene: TRBD1
v_gene: TRBV12-3/TRBV12-4
CDR3nt: TGTGCCAGCAGTCCCTCCGGGACAGAAGCTAACTATGGCTACACCTTC
CDR3aa: CASSPSGTEANYGYTF

j_gene: TRBJ2-7
abundance: NA
d_gene: NA
v_gene: TRBV20-1
CDR3nt: TGCAGTGCTAAGGACAGTTGGGGCTCCTACGAGCAGTACTTC
CDR3aa: CSAKDSWGSYEQYF

j_gene: TRBJ2-7
abundance: many
d_gene: TRBD2
v_gene: TRBV7-2
CDR3nt: TGTGCCAGCAGCCCACCTCCGGGACTAGGGGAGGAGCAGTACTTC
CDR3aa: CASSPPPGLGEEQYF

j_gene: TRBJ2-7
abundance: once
d_gene: TRBD1
v_gene: TRBV19
CDR3nt: TGTGCCAGTAGTATCCGGACAGGGCCGTACGAGCAGTACTTC
CDR3aa: CASSIRTGPYEQYF

j_gene: TRBJ2-3
abundance: few
d_gene: NA
v_gene: TRBV7-9
CDR3nt: TGTGCCAGCCCCCGAGGGTCGGCAGATACGCAGTATTTT
CDR3aa: CASPRGSADTQYF

j_gene: TRBJ2-3
abundance: few
d_gene: NA
v_gene: TRBV11-2
CDR3nt: TGTGCCAGCAGCTTAGATCTGCAGGGGTCAGATACGCAGTATTTT
CDR3aa: CASSLDLQGSDTQYF

j_gene: TRBJ1-1
abundance: many
d_gene: TRBD1
v_gene: TRBV5-1
CDR3nt: TGTGCCAGCAGCTTGGACAGGGGCACTGAAGCTTTCTTT
CDR3aa: CASSLDRGTEAFF